The clone carrying this TCR beta chain was observed once. Antigen unknown. The germline gives CDR1 MNHNS, CDR2 SASEGT. The CDR3 length is 16 residues. V gave up 4 bases and J gave up 2 bases; unmatched junction bases: 10. Assay used: immunoSEQ multiplex PCR; TCRdb lists only in-frame clones, some missing. This sample has about 170,000 clones, with roughly 90% found just once. The data belong to a study of radiation and T cells in renal cell carcinoma. Time point given: blood 4 weeks post-SBRT, at nephrectomy. Treatment of the sample: 15 Gy SBRT to primary tumor, nephrectomy 4 weeks later. Study findings and constraints: Baseline intratumoral clonotype presence is unknown without pretreatment biopsies.

Here the sequenced sample was blood, taken from a patient whose treatment included radiotherapy and nephrectomy. The receptor comes from a woman in her forties or fifties with renal cell carcinoma. The chain has TRBV6-1 and TRBJ2-7; TRBD1 aligns across 8 bases. In DNA form, the CDR3 reads TGTGCCAGCAGTGGAGCTCCGGGACAGGTTCCCTACGAGCAGTACTTC. Amino acids: CASSGAPGQVPYEQYF.